This TCR beta chain was obtained from a study of technical replicates of blood from a handful of donors. Per germline, CDR1 SGDLS and CDR2 YYNGEE. This CDR3 region has 14 residues. The V and J ends lost 4 bases and 4 bases, in that order; junction bases with no gene match: 6. Sequencing used immunoSEQ multiplex PCR; TCRdb keeps in-frame clones, though not all of them. The sample records tens of thousands of clones, over 90% being singletons. Sequencing input: T cells isolated from PBMCs. This receptor was identified in a human donor in good health. The rearrangement joins TRBV9 to TRBJ2-5, with 8 bases identical to TRBD2. CDR3 amino acids: CASSPNGGGETQYF. CDR3 nucleotide sequence: TGTGCCAGCAGCCCAAACGGGGGGGGAGAGACCCAGTACTTC.